This T cell receptor (beta chain) came from a study of blood T cell repertoires in COVID-19. Study information: Samples came from the United States, Italy and Spain, spanning acute and convalescent COVID-19. Sources were T cells, B-cell-depleted T cells, or PBMCs; the material itself was cDNA or gDNA.

Under the authors' procedure: Quantification of nucleated cells was approximated via reference gene primer amplification. The assay was immunoSEQ multiplex PCR, and TCRdb's table has in-frame clones only and misses some. The V and J calls and clone size were taken over from that table, and D and trimming were inferred from the DNA. The table lists around 83,000 clones, about 88% of them singletons. The CDR3 is made up of 16 amino acids. The germline CDR1 and CDR2 sequences are SGDLS and YYNGEE. V shed 3 bases and J 9 bases; nucleotides not matched to a gene: 13. The sequence derives from an elderly man with active or convalescent COVID-19. The V and J genes are TRBV9 and TRBJ2-1; 9 bases agree with TRBD2. Sequenced: peripheral blood. CDR3 in amino acids: CASSARLAETRSEQFF. CDR3 coding DNA: TGTGCCAGCAGCGCAAGACTAGCGGAGACGCGGAGTGAGCAGTTCTTC.